This T cell receptor (beta chain) was sequenced for a study of blood T cell repertoires in COVID-19. The wider study: Spain, Italy and the United States supplied samples that represented acute and convalescent COVID-19.

As handled by the study authors: Nucleated cell counts were estimated from reference gene primer amplification. Libraries were prepared by immunoSEQ multiplex PCR; TCRdb keeps only in-frame clonotypes and omits some of them. That table supplies the V and J calls and clone size; D and trimming were determined from the DNA. The sample contains roughly 68,000 clones, 85% to 90% of which appear only once. CDR3 length: 15 residues. Deletions cut 3 bases from V and 0 bases from J, with 8 bases between. In germline, CDR1 is MRHNA, CDR2 SNTAGT. The sequenced material came from peripheral blood. The clonotype comes from a woman of 80 years or more with active COVID-19. The chain combines TRBV6-4 with TRBJ2-2, with D unclear. Here the CDR3 reads CASSEQTANTGELFF. CDR3 bases: TGTGCCAGCAGTGAACAAACAGCGAACACCGGGGAGCTGTTTTTT.